Listed below are T cell receptor beta chains from one sample, sequenced in a study of T cell responses to AZD1222 COVID-19 vaccine. The assay was immunoSEQ multiplex PCR, and TCRdb's table has in-frame clones only and misses some. The sample has over 100,000 clones; around 90% are singletons. Sequenced here: peripheral blood, sampled on day 0 of AZD1222 vaccination. Source of these receptors: an adult in good health. CDR3s include the opening cysteine and the closing phenylalanine or tryptophan. A D gene is named only where the DNA matches it firmly. Where a row states a size, it is once, few, many or the class of an expanded clone; other rows omit it.

CDR3 DNA: TGTGCCAGCAGCTTAGGGGACAGGGCTAACTATGGCTACACCTTC; CDR3 protein: CASSLGDRANYGYTF; clone size: .; V gene: TRBV7-2; J gene: TRBJ1-2; D gene: TRBD1
CDR3 DNA: TGTGCCAGCAGCAAAGATAGGGGCACGTTGAACACTGAAGCTTTCTTT; CDR3 protein: CASSKDRGTLNTEAFF; clone size: .; V gene: TRBV21-1; J gene: TRBJ1-1; D gene: .
CDR3 DNA: TGTGCCAGCACCGAAGGGGCTGGGGGGGCAGGCACGGAGAAACTGTTTTTT; CDR3 protein: CASTEGAGGAGTEKLFF; clone size: .; V gene: TRBV9; J gene: TRBJ1-4; D gene: .
CDR3 DNA: TGTGCCAGCAGTTACGAGGGGGGGAACACTGAAGCTTTCTTT; CDR3 protein: CASSYEGGNTEAFF; clone size: .; V gene: TRBV6-5; J gene: TRBJ1-1; D gene: .
CDR3 DNA: TGTGCCAGCAGCCCCCTGACAGGGGAGTCACCCCTCCACTTT; CDR3 protein: CASSPLTGESPLHF; clone size: .; V gene: TRBV9; J gene: TRBJ1-6; D gene: TRBD1
CDR3 DNA: TGTGCCACTGGACTAGCGGGGAACAATGAGCAGTTCTTC; CDR3 protein: CATGLAGNNEQFF; clone size: .; V gene: TRBV24-1; J gene: TRBJ2-1; D gene: TRBD2
CDR3 DNA: TGCAGTGCTAGTCACCAGGGGGGGACCACTAACTATGGCTACACCTTC; CDR3 protein: CSASHQGGTTNYGYTF; clone size: once; V gene: TRBV20-1; J gene: TRBJ1-2; D gene: TRBD1
CDR3 DNA: TGTGCCAGCAGACTAGAAAACTACGAGCAGTACTTC; CDR3 protein: CASRLENYEQYF; clone size: .; V gene: TRBV12-3/TRBV12-4; J gene: TRBJ2-7; D gene: .
CDR3 DNA: TGTGCCAGCAGCCCTAAATGGGGTCCCGGGGAGCTGTTTTTT; CDR3 protein: CASSPKWGPGELFF; clone size: .; V gene: TRBV7-9; J gene: TRBJ2-2; D gene: .
CDR3 DNA: TGTGCCAGCGGGTCGGAAGGTGAGCGAAAACTGTTTTTT; CDR3 protein: CASGSEGERKLFF; clone size: .; V gene: TRBV6-5; J gene: TRBJ1-4; D gene: .
CDR3 DNA: TGTGCCAGCAGCTTGCAGATTGGGGGACAGGGATATGTTCGGACTGAAGCTTTCTTT; CDR3 protein: CASSLQIGGQGYVRTEAFF; clone size: once; V gene: TRBV5-6; J gene: TRBJ1-1; D gene: TRBD1
CDR3 DNA: TGCGCCAGCAGCCCCCCCGGAGTCAGGATTGACTATGGCTACACCTTC; CDR3 protein: CASSPPGVRIDYGYTF; clone size: .; V gene: TRBV5-1; J gene: TRBJ1-2; D gene: .
CDR3 DNA: TGTGCCAGCAGCCCAAACAGGGCGGAACAGCAGTACTTC; CDR3 protein: CASSPNRAEQQYF; clone size: .; V gene: TRBV4-2; J gene: TRBJ2-7; D gene: .
CDR3 DNA: TGTGCCTGGAGTGGGCTTAGGACGGCGAACACTGAAGCTTTCTTT; CDR3 protein: CAWSGLRTANTEAFF; clone size: .; V gene: TRBV30; J gene: TRBJ1-1; D gene: .
CDR3 DNA: TGTGCCAGCAGTGAAGAAAAACTGTTTTTT; CDR3 protein: CASSEEKLFF; clone size: .; V gene: TRBV2; J gene: TRBJ1-4; D gene: .
CDR3 DNA: TGTGCCATCAGTGAACAGGGCCACTTGGGGAGCACTGAAGCTTTCTTT; CDR3 protein: CAISEQGHLGSTEAFF; clone size: .; V gene: TRBV10-3; J gene: TRBJ1-1; D gene: .
CDR3 DNA: TGTGCCAGCAGCTTAAAAGGCCTTACAGGGGGCACTGAAGCTTTCTTT; CDR3 protein: CASSLKGLTGGTEAFF; clone size: .; V gene: TRBV7-3; J gene: TRBJ1-1; D gene: TRBD1
CDR3 DNA: TGTGCCAGCAGCGTCTGGACTAGCGGACCATACAATGAGCAGTTCTTC; CDR3 protein: CASSVWTSGPYNEQFF; clone size: .; V gene: TRBV3-1/TRBV3-2; J gene: TRBJ2-1; D gene: TRBD2
CDR3 DNA: TGTGCCAGCAGTTACAACGTCTATAATTCACCCCTCCACTTT; CDR3 protein: CASSYNVYNSPLHF; clone size: .; V gene: TRBV6-5; J gene: TRBJ1-6; D gene: .
CDR3 DNA: TGTGCCAGCCGCGGACAGGAGGTTCATCAGCCCCAGCATTTT; CDR3 protein: CASRGQEVHQPQHF; clone size: .; V gene: TRBV2; J gene: TRBJ1-5; D gene: TRBD1
CDR3 DNA: TGTGCCAGCTCACCGGTACAGGGACAGGCAACCTATGGCTACACCTTC; CDR3 protein: CASSPVQGQATYGYTF; clone size: .; V gene: TRBV18; J gene: TRBJ1-2; D gene: TRBD1
CDR3 DNA: TGTGCCATAGCGAGAGCCTCGAACACTGAAGCTTTCTTT; CDR3 protein: CAIARASNTEAFF; clone size: .; V gene: TRBV10-3; J gene: TRBJ1-1; D gene: .
CDR3 DNA: TGCGCCAGCAGTGAGTCAACCCCACCACAGGAGCGCACAGATACGCAGTATTTT; CDR3 protein: CASSESTPPQERTDTQYF; clone size: .; V gene: TRBV10-2; J gene: TRBJ2-3; D gene: .
CDR3 DNA: TGTGCCAGCAGTCCCTCCAGCGGGGGGGCCCCTAATGAGCAGTTCTTC; CDR3 protein: CASSPSSGGAPNEQFF; clone size: .; V gene: TRBV27; J gene: TRBJ2-1; D gene: TRBD2
CDR3 DNA: TGCGCCAGCAGCTCACCTAGGAGCAGCCCTGAAATGAACACTGAAGCTTTCTTT; CDR3 protein: CASSSPRSSPEMNTEAFF; clone size: few; V gene: TRBV5-1; J gene: TRBJ1-1; D gene: .
CDR3 DNA: TGTGCCATCAGTGAGTCTTTAATGAACACTGAAGCTTTCTTT; CDR3 protein: CAISESLMNTEAFF; clone size: .; V gene: TRBV10-3; J gene: TRBJ1-1; D gene: .
CDR3 DNA: TGTGCCAGCAGTCGTGACCGTTTCTACGAGCAGTACTTC; CDR3 protein: CASSRDRFYEQYF; clone size: .; V gene: TRBV6-2/TRBV6-3; J gene: TRBJ2-7; D gene: .
CDR3 DNA: TGTGCCAGCAGCCAAGACTGGCAGGCGGGTGAAAAACTGTTTTTT; CDR3 protein: CASSQDWQAGEKLFF; clone size: .; V gene: TRBV3-1/TRBV3-2; J gene: TRBJ1-4; D gene: .
CDR3 DNA: TGCGCCAGCAGCGATACAGGGAGAAGCGTTTCTGGCTACACCTTC; CDR3 protein: CASSDTGRSVSGYTF; clone size: .; V gene: TRBV4-3; J gene: TRBJ1-2; D gene: .
CDR3 DNA: TGCGCCAGCAGCAAACGACTAGCGGGGGACCAAGAGACCCAGTACTTC; CDR3 protein: CASSKRLAGDQETQYF; clone size: .; V gene: TRBV4-1; J gene: TRBJ2-5; D gene: TRBD2
CDR3 DNA: TGTGCCTGGAGGATTGCAGGGGATCTCACCGGGGAGCTGTTTTTT; CDR3 protein: CAWRIAGDLTGELFF; clone size: .; V gene: TRBV30; J gene: TRBJ2-2; D gene: .
CDR3 DNA: TGTGCCAGCAGGAGAGGTAGCGGGGGGGCCGACAGTGGTACGCAGTATTTT; CDR3 protein: CASRRGSGGADSGTQYF; clone size: .; V gene: TRBV9; J gene: TRBJ2-3; D gene: TRBD2
CDR3 DNA: TGTGCCAGCTCACCTCGGACAGGACCTAACTATGGCTACACCTTC; CDR3 protein: CASSPRTGPNYGYTF; clone size: .; V gene: TRBV18; J gene: TRBJ1-2; D gene: TRBD1
CDR3 DNA: TGTGCCAGTAGGAGGGGGACTGAAGCTTTCTTT; CDR3 protein: CASRRGTEAFF; clone size: .; V gene: TRBV19; J gene: TRBJ1-1; D gene: .
CDR3 DNA: TGTGCCAGCAGCCTACAGGGGCGGGACACTGAAGCTTTCTTT; CDR3 protein: CASSLQGRDTEAFF; clone size: .; V gene: TRBV7-2; J gene: TRBJ1-1; D gene: TRBD1
CDR3 DNA: TGCAGCGTTGTGTCTGCGACAGATAATTATGGCTACACCTTC; CDR3 protein: CSVVSATDNYGYTF; clone size: .; V gene: TRBV29-1; J gene: TRBJ1-2; D gene: .
CDR3 DNA: TGTGCCAGCAGTATTGGTGGTCAAGAAGCTTTCTTT; CDR3 protein: CASSIGGQEAFF; clone size: once; V gene: TRBV27; J gene: TRBJ1-1; D gene: .
CDR3 DNA: TGTGCCAGCAGTTACAGGGACAGGGGCTACACTGAAGCTTTCTTT; CDR3 protein: CASSYRDRGYTEAFF; clone size: .; V gene: TRBV6-5; J gene: TRBJ1-1; D gene: TRBD1
CDR3 DNA: TGTGCCAGCAGCCAAGATAAATACAATGAGCAGTTCTTC; CDR3 protein: CASSQDKYNEQFF; clone size: .; V gene: TRBV14; J gene: TRBJ2-1; D gene: .
CDR3 DNA: TGCAGTGCTAGTGTGTCAGCCCCCCCCCTGAACACTGAAGCTTTCTTT; CDR3 protein: CSASVSAPPLNTEAFF; clone size: .; V gene: TRBV20-1; J gene: TRBJ1-1; D gene: .
CDR3 DNA: TGCGCCAGCAGCCTGAGTACAGGGGCCAGCGGGGAGCTGTTTTTT; CDR3 protein: CASSLSTGASGELFF; clone size: .; V gene: TRBV5-1; J gene: TRBJ2-2; D gene: TRBD1
CDR3 DNA: TGTGCCAGCAGTATTGGCAGGGAGAGGACCGGGGAGCTGTTTTTT; CDR3 protein: CASSIGRERTGELFF; clone size: .; V gene: TRBV6-5; J gene: TRBJ2-2; D gene: .
CDR3 DNA: TGTGCCAGCAGTCTGGACAGCAACACTGAAGCTTTCTTT; CDR3 protein: CASSLDSNTEAFF; clone size: few; V gene: TRBV6-1; J gene: TRBJ1-1; D gene: .
CDR3 DNA: TGTGCCTGGAGTGGCAGTAACTATGGCTACACCTTC; CDR3 protein: CAWSGSNYGYTF; clone size: .; V gene: TRBV30; J gene: TRBJ1-2; D gene: .
CDR3 DNA: TGTGCCAGCAGCTTAAGGCCCCGAATGGCGGGGGGGCCAGATACGCAGTATTTT; CDR3 protein: CASSLRPRMAGGPDTQYF; clone size: .; V gene: TRBV7-3; J gene: TRBJ2-3; D gene: TRBD2
CDR3 DNA: TGCGCCAGCAGCCAAACAGGAATGTCCTCGGATACGCAGTATTTT; CDR3 protein: CASSQTGMSSDTQYF; clone size: .; V gene: TRBV4-1; J gene: TRBJ2-3; D gene: .
CDR3 DNA: TGTGCCAGCAGCCAAGATTTGATAACACAGTTAAAGGGCTATAATTCACCCCTCCACTTT; CDR3 protein: CASSQDLITQLKGYNSPLHF; clone size: .; V gene: TRBV4-2; J gene: TRBJ1-6; D gene: .
CDR3 DNA: TGTGCCAGCAGCTTGTCTCTAGGGGGGACAAGGTATGGCTACACCTTC; CDR3 protein: CASSLSLGGTRYGYTF; clone size: .; V gene: TRBV5-4; J gene: TRBJ1-2; D gene: .
CDR3 DNA: TGTGCCAGCAGCGCCGCCCTAGGACGGTCGAATTCACCCCTCCACTTT; CDR3 protein: CASSAALGRSNSPLHF; clone size: few; V gene: TRBV7-2; J gene: TRBJ1-6; D gene: .
CDR3 DNA: TGTGCCAGCAGCTTAAACAATGAGCAGTTCTTC; CDR3 protein: CASSLNNEQFF; clone size: .; V gene: TRBV5-4; J gene: TRBJ2-1; D gene: .
CDR3 DNA: TGTGCTAGTGGCTCAACCCAGGGCACCCTAGCCAAAAACATTCAGTACTTC; CDR3 protein: CASGSTQGTLAKNIQYF; clone size: once; V gene: TRBV12-5; J gene: TRBJ2-4; D gene: .
CDR3 DNA: TGCAGCGTTGCTTCGGAGACAGGGACGGGGCAGCCCCAGCATTTT; CDR3 protein: CSVASETGTGQPQHF; clone size: .; V gene: TRBV29-1; J gene: TRBJ1-5; D gene: TRBD1
CDR3 DNA: TGTGCCAGTACTGGGACGGTCTTCTCTGGAAACACCATATATTTT; CDR3 protein: CASTGTVFSGNTIYF; clone size: few; V gene: TRBV19; J gene: TRBJ1-3; D gene: .
CDR3 DNA: TGTGCCAGCAGTTTATCCGGACAGGGGGAAGGCTACACCTTC; CDR3 protein: CASSLSGQGEGYTF; clone size: .; V gene: TRBV27; J gene: TRBJ1-2; D gene: TRBD1
CDR3 DNA: TGTGCCAGCAGCTACCAAGGGTTTACCTATGGCTACACCTTC; CDR3 protein: CASSYQGFTYGYTF; clone size: .; V gene: TRBV5-8; J gene: TRBJ1-2; D gene: .
CDR3 DNA: TGTGCCAGCAGCGGACAGGGCTATGGCTACACCTTC; CDR3 protein: CASSGQGYGYTF; clone size: .; V gene: TRBV6-5; J gene: TRBJ1-2; D gene: TRBD1
CDR3 DNA: TGTGCCAGCAGTTTACAGGGGAATGAAAAACTGTTTTTT; CDR3 protein: CASSLQGNEKLFF; clone size: .; V gene: TRBV12-3/TRBV12-4; J gene: TRBJ1-4; D gene: .
CDR3 DNA: TGTGCCAGCAGCCAACAACCCTCTGGGGCCAACGTCCTGACTTTC; CDR3 protein: CASSQQPSGANVLTF; clone size: .; V gene: TRBV2; J gene: TRBJ2-6; D gene: .
CDR3 DNA: TGCGCCAGCACATCCCCGGGACAGCTCACCGGGGAGCTGTTTTTT; CDR3 protein: CASTSPGQLTGELFF; clone size: .; V gene: TRBV5-1; J gene: TRBJ2-2; D gene: TRBD1
CDR3 DNA: TGTGCCAGCAGTTTAGGGGGTGAGTACGAGCAGTACTTC; CDR3 protein: CASSLGGEYEQYF; clone size: .; V gene: TRBV27; J gene: TRBJ2-7; D gene: .